The sequence of this T cell receptor beta chain was determined in a study of radiotherapy plus CTLA-4 blockade in lung cancer. As for the study in general: Among patients, 15% to 20% showed objective responses, and around 30% had disease control. General study results and limits: TCR clones originating in tumors grew in number in blood after radiotherapy plus ipilimumab.

Method: immunoSEQ multiplex PCR; TCRdb's copy keeps in-frame clones and lacks some. The sample lists over 80,000 clones, roughly four fifths occurring once. Those patients who had chemo-refractory metastatic non-small-cell lung cancer were given focal radiation along with CTLA-4 blockade through ipilimumab. This clone was counted only a few times. What it binds is not known. Sequencing was performed on peripheral blood, taken from a patient treated with radiotherapy plus ipilimumab. This TCR was sampled from a human donor with non-small cell lung cancer who had stable disease on radiotherapy plus ipilimumab.

The CDR3 region has the DNA TGTGCTAGTGGTTTATCAACCTACGAGCAGTACTTC. Protein sequence: CASGLSTYEQYF. This sequence joins TRBV12-5 and TRBJ2-7, with D hard to call. Germline values: CDR1 LGHNT, CDR2 FRNRAP. V dropped 3 bases and J dropped 2 bases, with 5 bases sitting between them. The CDR3 spans 12 residues.